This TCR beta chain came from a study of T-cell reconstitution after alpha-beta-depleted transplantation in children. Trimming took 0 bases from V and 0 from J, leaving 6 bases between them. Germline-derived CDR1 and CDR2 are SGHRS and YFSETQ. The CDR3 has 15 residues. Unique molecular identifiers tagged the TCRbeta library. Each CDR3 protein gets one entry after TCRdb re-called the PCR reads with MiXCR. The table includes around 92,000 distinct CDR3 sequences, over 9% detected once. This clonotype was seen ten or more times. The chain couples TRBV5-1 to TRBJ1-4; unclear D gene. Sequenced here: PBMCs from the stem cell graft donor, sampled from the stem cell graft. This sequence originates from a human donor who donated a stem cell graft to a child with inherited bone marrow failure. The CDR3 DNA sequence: TGCGCCAGCAGCTTGGATAGAGCAACTAATGAAAAACTGTTTTTT. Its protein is CASSLDRATNEKLFF.